This passage covers 25 T cell receptor beta chains from one sample sequenced in a study of cytomegalovirus exposure and HLA in healthy donors. PCR used 60 Vbeta primers and 13 Jbeta primers. The repertoire was sequenced with immunoSEQ multiplex PCR; TCRdb's copy has only in-frame clones and lacks some. The table lists approximately 200,000 clones, more than 75% of them singletons, with 5.5% to 7.5% in the top ten. The sample comprised PBMCs. Receptors originate from a woman aged 45-59 years in good health and CMV-seropositive.

The chain combines TRBV6-5 with TRBJ1-3; 10 nucleotides agree with TRBD1. V lost 0 bases and J lost 4; bases outside the gene matches: 3. The CDR3 consists of 16 residues. CDR1 is MNHEY, CDR2 SVGAGI, per germline. CDR3 sequence reads: CASSYSGTGVGNTIYF. Written as DNA, the CDR3 is TGTGCCAGCAGTTACTCGGGGACAGGGGTGGGAAACACCATATATTTT.

This rearrangement joins TRBV5-6 to TRBJ1-5, with no clear D. There are 13 residues in the CDR3. Germline CDR1 SGHDT, CDR2 YYEEEE. V lost 4 bases, J lost 9 bases, and 14 bases lay in between. In nucleotides, the CDR3 is TGTGCCAGCAGCGCAGGACGGGAAGGGCCCCAGCATTTT. This encodes CASSAGREGPQHF.

V is TRBV10-3 and J is TRBJ1-1; D is perhaps TRBD1 (6 bases). The germline V gene encodes CDR1 ENHRY and CDR2 SYGVKD. The CDR3 length is 13 residues. Trimming cost V 8 bases and J 3 bases, with 13 bases left between them. This CDR3 is CAIGQTSDTEAFF. The CDR3 DNA sequence: TGTGCCATCGGACAGACTTCTGACACTGAAGCTTTCTTT.

The chain has TRBV29-1 and TRBJ2-3; 14 positions agree with TRBD2. V shed 6 bases, J shed 5 bases, and the junction held 16 bases outside the gene matches. This CDR3 comprises 18 residues. CDR1 is SQVTM, CDR2 ANQGSEA, per germline. The CDR3 here is CSVVKRGLAGEGVDTQYF. For the CDR3, the DNA is TGCAGCGTGGTCAAACGGGGACTAGCGGGAGAAGGGGTAGATACGCAGTATTTT.

The chain couples TRBV6-5 to TRBJ1-1; D gene unclear. CDR1 and CDR2 from the germline V gene are MNHEY and SVGAGI. V gave up 0 bases and J gave up 7 bases, with 9 bases separating them. This CDR3 region has 13 residues. The CDR3 DNA reads TGTGCCAGCAGTTACTCGATTTTGAGTGAAGCTTTCTTT. This gives the protein CASSYSILSEAFF.

This clone was recorded only once. At one boundary the junction diverges from the germline segment, which might be a read error. The CDR3 bases are TGTTCCAGCAGCTTAGTCCTAGCGGGAATGGGAGATACGCAGTATTTT. Translated: CSSSLVLAGMGDTQYF. The chain combines TRBV7-9 with TRBJ2-3; 9 positions match TRBD2. Per germline, CDR1 SEHNR and CDR2 FQNEAQ (reference sequence). CDR3 length: 16 residues.

This sequence joins TRBV11-2 and TRBJ2-1; TRBD2 matches 8 bases. V shed 1 base and J 5 bases; nucleotides not matched to a gene: 1. The germline V gene encodes CDR1 SGHAT and CDR2 FQNNGV. The length of the CDR3 is 14 residues. The CDR3 coding sequence is TGTGCCAGCAGCTTAGGCGGGGGGAACAATGAGCAGTTCTTC. Its protein is CASSLGGGNNEQFF.

The chain has TRBV19 and TRBJ2-3; 9 bases align to TRBD1. The CDR3 extends over 17 amino acids. The junction had 9 bases not matched to a gene; V was cut back by 4 bases and J by 1 base. The germline gives CDR1 LNHDA, CDR2 SQIVND (reference sequence). CDR3 DNA: TGTGCCAGTAGTAATTGGGGGACAGGGCATCGCACAGATACGCAGTATTTT. It yields the protein CASSNWGTGHRTDTQYF. The full variable domain, rest sourced from reference TRBV19 and TRBJ2-3, is DGGITQSPKYLFRKEGQNVTLSCEQNLNHDAMYWYRQDPGQGLRLIYYSQIVNDFQKGDIAEGYSVSREKKESFPLTVTSAQKNPTAFYLCASSNWGTGHRTDTQYFGPGTRLTVL.

The V and J genes are TRBV11-2 and TRBJ1-2, with TRBD1 identical over 9 bases. V lost 5 bases and J lost 0; bases outside the gene matches: 4. This CDR3 is 15 amino acids long. Germline V gene lookup returns CDR1 SGHAT and CDR2 FQNNGV. The CDR3 spells CASSPNRGPNYGYTF. CDR3 sequence (DNA): TGTGCCAGCAGCCCTAACAGGGGGCCTAACTATGGCTACACCTTC.

This rearrangement joins TRBV5-1 to TRBJ1-3, with unresolved D. Deletions cut 2 bases from V and 1 base from J, with 10 bases between. CDR3 length: 15 amino acids. Per germline, CDR1 SGHRS and CDR2 YFSETQ. The CDR3 nucleotides read TGCGCCAGCAGCTTCGGAACAGCTTCTGGAAACACCATATATTTT. Its protein product is CASSFGTASGNTIYF.

The genes are TRBV18 and TRBJ2-5; possible D gene TRBD1, 5 bases. This CDR3 is built from 14 residues. The germline CDR1 and CDR2 sequences are KGHSH and LQKENI. Between the trimmed V and J ends, which lost 4 bases and 1 base, there was a span of 10 bases. The CDR3 is CASSQTVTQETQYF. The DNA of the CDR3 is TGTGCCAGCTCACAGACAGTAACCCAAGAGACCCAGTACTTC.

The J gene is TRBJ2-3, the V gene TRBV6-5, with 12 bases fitting TRBD2. The CDR3 has 14 residues. Germline CDR1 reads MNHEY; CDR2 reads SVGAGI. The trim removed 6 bases at V and 4 bases at J, leaving 2 bases unmatched. CDR3 in DNA: TGTGCCAGCAGGCGACTAGCGGGAGCAGATACGCAGTATTTT. Its translation is CASRRLAGADTQYF.

This clone was observed a few times. V usage is TRBV2 and J usage is TRBJ1-2; D ambiguous. Germline loops: CDR1 SNHLY, CDR2 FYNNEI. V was cut by 6 bases and J by 6 bases, with 11 bases left in between. This CDR3 is 12 amino acids long. In DNA form, the CDR3 reads TGTGCCAGCAGCACCGGGTGGGATGGCTACACCTTC. Translating gives CASSTGWDGYTF.

This chain links TRBV28 with TRBJ1-5; 7 nucleotides agree with TRBD1. Looked up from germline, CDR1 is MDHEN and CDR2 is SYDVKM. J was trimmed by 5 bases and V by 5 bases; bases with no gene match: 6. This CDR3 comprises 14 residues. CDR3 residues: CASSPTGTHQPQHF. The CDR3 nucleotides read TGTGCCAGCAGTCCGACAGGGACCCATCAGCCCCAGCATTTT.

The CDR3 loop reads CASSFLTAGTDTQYF. For the CDR3, the DNA is TGTGCCAGCAGTTTCCTGACTGCCGGCACAGATACGCAGTATTTT. The chain recombines TRBV27 with TRBJ2-3, with D unresolved. Germline lookup yields CDR1 MNHEY and CDR2 SMNVEV (reference sequence). With 3 bases removed from V and 1 base from J, the gap between germline ends came to 11 bases. The CDR3 contains 15 residues.

This clone was seen just once. The chain joins TRBV9 to TRBJ2-1; no reliable D call. This CDR3 spans 15 amino acids. V was cut by 0 bases and J by 7 bases, with 14 bases left in between. Germline V CDR1 and CDR2: SGDLS, YYNGEE. CDR3 coding DNA: TGTGCCAGCAGCGTAGATGTATCAGTACGAAATGAGCAGTTCTTC. Its protein product is CASSVDVSVRNEQFF.

This clone was found a few times. The sample contains more than one DNA sequence encoding this CDR3. This chain connects TRBV7-9 to TRBJ1-2; the match to TRBD1 covers 8 bases. From germline, CDR1 is SEHNR and CDR2 FQNEAQ (reference sequence). This CDR3 spans 15 amino acids. Germline trimming cut 0 bases from V and 5 bases from J; bases unmatched to any gene: 5. The CDR3 loop is CASSLATTGVYGYTF. The CDR3 coding sequence is TGTGCCAGCAGCTTAGCGACGACAGGGGTTTATGGCTACACCTTC.

Worth noting for this clone: Germline is not matched at one junction end, which may reflect a read error. The chain combines TRBV20-1 with TRBJ2-4; tentatively, D is TRBD2 (5 bases). Germline CDR1 DFQATT, CDR2 SNEGSKA (reference sequence). The CDR3 loop spans 10 amino acids. CDR3 region: CSGNQNSQYF. The CDR3 DNA sequence: TGCTCGGGAAATCAAAACAGTCAGTACTTC.

The genes are TRBV25-1 and TRBJ2-5, with 8 nucleotides matching TRBD1. This CDR3 contains 14 residues. CDR1 and CDR2 from the germline V gene are MGHDK and SYGVNS. The J segment lost 1 base and the V segment lost 4 bases, leaving 2 bases of the junction unmatched. The CDR3, as DNA: TGTGCCAGCAGTGGGGGGACAGGCCAAGAGACCCAGTACTTC. Protein product: CASSGGTGQETQYF. The variable domain in full, completed from reference TRBV25-1 and TRBJ2-5, reads EADIYQTPRYLVIGTGKKITLECSQTMGHDKMYWYQQDPGMELHLIHYSYGVNSTEKGDLSSESTVSRIRTEHFPLTLESARPSHTSQYLCASSGGTGQETQYFGPGTRLLVL.

The chain joins TRBV29-1 to TRBJ2-1, with 8 bases identical to TRBD2. V dropped 7 bases and J dropped 3; count of bases not matched to a gene: 11. Germline V gene lookup returns CDR1 SQVTM and CDR2 ANQGSEA. CDR3 length: 15 residues. CDR3 in amino acids: CSAKGRREDYNEQFF. In DNA form, the CDR3 reads TGCAGCGCCAAAGGTCGGCGGGAGGACTACAATGAGCAGTTCTTC.

CDR3 protein: CASSPTSGGPREQFF. CDR3 in DNA: TGTGCCAGCAGCCCGACTAGCGGGGGGCCCCGTGAGCAGTTCTTC. The chain carries TRBV7-2 and TRBJ2-1; 13 nucleotides align to TRBD2. After removal of 5 bases from V and 9 bases from J, the junction contained 7 bases not matched to a gene. Germline V gives CDR1 SGHTA, CDR2 FQGNSA. The CDR3 is made up of 15 amino acids.

The chain recombines TRBV28 with TRBJ1-5, with D possibly matching TRBD1 (5 bases). The germline CDR1 and CDR2 sequences are MDHEN and SYDVKM. The CDR3 covers 16 residues. Trimming removed 6 bases at V and 4 bases at J, with 19 bases between. CDR3 in amino acids: CASRKPLGAGNQPQHF. The CDR3 DNA reads TGTGCCAGCAGGAAGCCTTTAGGGGCAGGTAATCAGCCCCAGCATTTT. Filled out from reference TRBV28 and TRBJ1-5, the complete variable domain reads DVKVTQSSRYLVKRTGEKVFLECVQDMDHENMFWYRQDPGLGLRLIYFSYDVKMKEKGDIPEGYSVSREKKERFSLILESASTNQTSMYLCASRKPLGAGNQPQHFGDGTRLSIL.

V is TRBV4-3 and J is TRBJ2-7; possibly TRBD1 for D (6 bases). The CDR3 extends over 16 amino acids. Per germline, CDR1 LGHNA and CDR2 YSLEER. The V end was cut by 0 bases, the J end by 2 bases, with 14 bases between. CDR3 bases: TGCGCCAGCAGCCAAGACTATCCGACAGGAACCTACGAGCAGTACTTC. Its translation: CASSQDYPTGTYEQYF.

V gene TRBV6-1 combines with J gene TRBJ2-5; TRBD2 agrees at 11 bases. The V gene's germline CDR1 is MNHNS and CDR2 SASEGT. The V gene end was trimmed by 8 bases and the J gene end by 4 bases; junction bases not matched to a gene: 3. The CDR3 is 13 residues long. In nucleotides, the CDR3 is TGTGCCAGCTTAGCGGGAGGGGGAGAGACCCAGTACTTC. Translated: CASLAGGGETQYF.

V gene TRBV18 combines with J gene TRBJ1-5; no definite D call. CDR1 and CDR2 from the germline V gene are KGHSH and LQKENI. CDR3 length equals 14 residues. V gave up 3 bases and J gave up 1 base, with 7 bases separating them. DNA of the CDR3: TGTGCCAGCTCACCCGGCGGCAGCAATCAGCCCCAGCATTTT. Translating it yields CASSPGGSNQPQHF.